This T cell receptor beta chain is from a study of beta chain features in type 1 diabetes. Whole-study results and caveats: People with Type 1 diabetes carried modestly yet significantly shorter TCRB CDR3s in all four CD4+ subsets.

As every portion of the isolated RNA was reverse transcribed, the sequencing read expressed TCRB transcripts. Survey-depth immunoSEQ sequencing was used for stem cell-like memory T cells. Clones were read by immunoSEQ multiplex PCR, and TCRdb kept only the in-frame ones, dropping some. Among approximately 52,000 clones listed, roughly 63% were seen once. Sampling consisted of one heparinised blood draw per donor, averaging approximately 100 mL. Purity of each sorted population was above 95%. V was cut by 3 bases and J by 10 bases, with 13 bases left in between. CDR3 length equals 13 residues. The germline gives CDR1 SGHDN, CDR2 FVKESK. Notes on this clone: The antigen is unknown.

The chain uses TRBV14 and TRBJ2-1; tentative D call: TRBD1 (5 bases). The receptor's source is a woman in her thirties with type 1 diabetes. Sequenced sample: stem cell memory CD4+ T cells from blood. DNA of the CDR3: TGTGCCAGCAGCCACACCACAGGATTGGAGCAGTTCTTC. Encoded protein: CASSHTTGLEQFF.